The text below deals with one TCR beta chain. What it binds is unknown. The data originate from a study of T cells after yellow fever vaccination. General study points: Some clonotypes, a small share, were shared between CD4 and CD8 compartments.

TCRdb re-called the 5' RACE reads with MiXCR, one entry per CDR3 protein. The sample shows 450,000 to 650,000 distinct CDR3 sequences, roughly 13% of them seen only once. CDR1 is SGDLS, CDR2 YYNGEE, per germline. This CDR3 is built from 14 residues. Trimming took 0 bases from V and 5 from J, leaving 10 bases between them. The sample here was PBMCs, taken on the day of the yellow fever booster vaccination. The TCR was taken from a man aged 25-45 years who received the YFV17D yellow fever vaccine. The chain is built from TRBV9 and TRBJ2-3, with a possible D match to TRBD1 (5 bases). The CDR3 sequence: CASSVVAQGDTQYF. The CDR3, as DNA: TGTGCCAGCAGCGTAGTGGCCCAGGGAGATACGCAGTATTTT.